Below, 32 T cell receptor beta chains from the same sample are listed, as sequenced in a study of T cell changes during pregnancy in multiple sclerosis (dated by TCRdb to the late 2010s). Library preparation was by the immunoSEQ multiplex PCR assay. TCRdb mirrors the immuneACCESS table, restricted to in-frame sequences. Some clones are absent from its copies; in checked studies, under half trace to an unresolved V gene, and the reason for the others is unknown. Here the sample has some 80,000 clones; 94% occur a single time. The top ten hold roughly 0.14% of the sample. The specimen was CD4+ T cells from peripheral blood mononuclear cells, collected after pregnancy. The receptors come from a female donor with multiple sclerosis, enrolled in a pregnancy study.

This chain connects TRBV5-1 to TRBJ2-1; 9 positions agree with TRBD2. With 0 bases clipped from V and 4 bases from J, the junction kept 2 bases outside the gene matches. Germline V gives CDR1 SGHRS, CDR2 YFSETQ. This CDR3 contains 15 residues. The DNA for the CDR3 is TGCGCCAGCAGCTTGGCACTAGCGGGTTACAATGAGCAGTTCTTC. Protein sequence: CASSLALAGYNEQFF.

The chain carries TRBV28 and TRBJ1-1; maybe TRBD1 (6 bases). Between the trimmed V and J ends, which lost 3 bases and 3 bases, there was a span of 11 bases. This CDR3 is built from 14 residues. In germline, CDR1 is MDHEN, CDR2 SYDVKM. The CDR3 loop reads CASSFAGADTEAFF. The CDR3 DNA reads as TGTGCCAGCAGTTTTGCAGGGGCTGACACTGAAGCTTTCTTT.

The rearrangement uses TRBV19 and TRBJ2-2, with D possibly TRBD2 on 6 matching bases. Germline lookup yields CDR1 LNHDA and CDR2 SQIVND (reference sequence). Trimming removed 4 bases at V and 1 base at J, with 13 bases between. This CDR3 has 16 residues. CDR3 bases: TGTGCCAGTAGTAATCGAGTGGGGGGGAACACCGGGGAGCTGTTTTTT. Its protein product is CASSNRVGGNTGELFF.

The chain links TRBV6-4 to TRBJ1-2; 8 bases are a match to TRBD1. V was clipped by 5 bases and J by 0 bases; unmatched bases: 2. CDR1 and CDR2 from the germline V gene are MRHNA and SNTAGT. The CDR3 is 14 amino acids. The CDR3 DNA reads TGTGCCAGCAGTCCGGGACAGGCTAACTATGGCTACACCTTC. Its protein product is CASSPGQANYGYTF.

CDR3 nucleotides: TGTGCCACCGGGGGTCGCAGCTCCTACGAGCAGTACTTC. Encoded protein: CATGGRSSYEQYF. The chain combines TRBV2 with TRBJ2-7, with D tentatively TRBD2 (6 bases). The germline gives CDR1 SNHLY, CDR2 FYNNEI. Trimming left V 10 bases short and J 0 bases short, with 13 bases between. The CDR3 runs to 13 residues.

The chain is built from TRBV27 and TRBJ1-2; 10 positions agree with TRBD1. Per germline, CDR1 MNHEY and CDR2 SMNVEV (reference sequence). V was clipped by 6 bases and J by 4 bases; unmatched bases: 8. This CDR3 has 15 amino acids. The CDR3 sequence is CASSGRQGAGYGYTF. The CDR3, as DNA: TGTGCCAGCAGCGGGAGACAGGGGGCGGGCTATGGCTACACCTTC.

The chain links TRBV11-3 to TRBJ2-1, with D maybe TRBD2 (6 bases). CDR3 length equals 17 residues. The germline V gene encodes CDR1 SGHNT and CDR2 YENEEA. Trimming took off 1 base at V and 4 bases at J, with 17 bases between the two ends. The CDR3 loop is CASSLGSGASAYNEQFF. CDR3 in DNA: TGTGCCAGCAGCTTAGGGTCCGGGGCTAGCGCATACAATGAGCAGTTCTTC.

V is TRBV11-3 and J is TRBJ2-1, with TRBD2 identical over 16 bases. V shed 5 bases, J shed 9 bases, and the junction held 7 bases outside the gene matches. The CDR3 covers 16 residues. Germline CDR1 is SGHNT and CDR2 is YENEEA. In DNA, the CDR3 is TGTGCCAGCAGCCGGGGACTAGCGGGAGGGCTCGTTGAGCAGTTCTTC. Protein: CASSRGLAGGLVEQFF.

The V gene is TRBV14, the J gene TRBJ1-2; D is undetermined. Deletions cut 4 bases from V and 2 bases from J, with 11 bases between. Germline V CDR1 and CDR2: SGHDN, FVKESK. This CDR3 region has 14 residues. CDR3 region: CASSPSGRNYGYTF. CDR3 nucleotides: TGTGCCAGCAGCCCGTCGGGTCGGAACTATGGCTACACCTTC.

Here the CDR3 reads CASSLGGPNQPQHF. CDR3 nucleotides: TGCGCCAGCAGCTTGGGGGGGCCCAATCAGCCCCAGCATTTT. The chain joins TRBV5-1 to TRBJ1-5; TRBD1 might be the D (6 bases). In germline, CDR1 is SGHRS, CDR2 YFSETQ. Trimming took off 0 bases at V and 3 bases at J, with 7 bases between the two ends. This CDR3 spans 14 amino acids.

The chain uses TRBV19 and TRBJ2-2, with 8 bases that match TRBD1. Germline V gene lookup returns CDR1 LNHDA and CDR2 SQIVND (reference sequence). The junction had 16 bases not matched to a gene; V was cut back by 8 bases and J by 2 bases. This CDR3 is built from 18 residues. The CDR3 DNA reads TGTGCCAGTGGACCATTGACAGGGGAAAGGGAAAACACCGGGGAGCTGTTTTTT. Protein: CASGPLTGERENTGELFF.

CDR3 sequence: CATRHYNEKLFF. CDR3 in DNA: TGTGCCACCCGGCACTATAATGAAAAACTGTTTTTT. The V call is TRBV6-5, the J call TRBJ1-4; D is ambiguous. The V end lost 10 bases, the J end lost 4 bases, and 10 bases lay between the germline ends. The CDR3 has 12 residues. Germline CDR1 is MNHEY and CDR2 is SVGAGI.

The J gene is TRBJ1-1, the V gene TRBV19; D is ambiguous. V was shortened by 7 bases and J by 8 bases, with 14 bases between the two germline ends. This CDR3 has 12 residues. Germline V gene data show CDR1 as LNHDA and CDR2 as SQIVND (reference sequence). The CDR3 spells CASTTPRPEAFF. CDR3 sequence (DNA): TGTGCCAGTACTACCCCGAGGCCAGAAGCTTTCTTT.

The J gene is TRBJ1-5, the V gene TRBV6-6; 9 bases line up with TRBD1. The junction had 5 bases not matched to a gene; V was cut back by 4 bases and J by 4 bases. Per the germline V gene, CDR1 is MNHNY and CDR2 is SVGAGI (reference sequence). The CDR3 has 15 residues. The CDR3 region is CASSSQGTGNQPQHF. Here the CDR3 DNA reads TGTGCCAGCAGTTCCCAGGGGACAGGGAATCAGCCCCAGCATTTT.

The chain is built from TRBV7-9 and TRBJ2-3; 8 nucleotides agree with TRBD2. CDR1 is SEHNR, CDR2 FQNEAQ, per germline (reference sequence). J was trimmed by 0 bases and V by 7 bases; bases with no gene match: 6. CDR3 length equals 15 residues. The CDR3 DNA follows: TGTGCCAGCACCGAACTAGCGGCTAGCACAGATACGCAGTATTTT. Translation gives CASTELAASTDTQYF.

This rearrangement joins TRBV18 to TRBJ1-1; weak D call: TRBD1 (5 bases). Trimming took off 0 bases at V and 0 bases at J, with 17 bases between the two ends. Per germline, CDR1 KGHSH and CDR2 LQKENI. The CDR3 sequence is 18 residues long. The CDR3 DNA reads TGTGCCAGCTCACCACCGAGGAGCAGGGCCGCCATGAACACTGAAGCTTTCTTT. Translating it yields CASSPPRSRAAMNTEAFF.

V and J are TRBV5-1 and TRBJ2-7; tentative D call: TRBD1 (7 bases). This CDR3 has 14 amino acids. Germline loops: CDR1 SGHRS, CDR2 YFSETQ. Trimming took off 0 bases at V and 3 bases at J, with 10 bases between the two ends. The CDR3 DNA reads TGCGCCAGCAGCTTGGCGGGGGACAGCTACGAGCAGTACTTC. Translated, it gives CASSLAGDSYEQYF.

The chain links TRBV7-3 to TRBJ2-3, with 7 positions matching TRBD2. V shed 5 bases and J 3 bases; nucleotides not matched to a gene: 11. The CDR3 spans 16 residues. Germline V gene lookup returns CDR1 SGHTA and CDR2 FQGTGA. Here the CDR3 reads CASSLEGRGLTDTQYF. CDR3 nucleotide sequence: TGTGCCAGCAGCCTAGAAGGGAGGGGTCTGACAGATACGCAGTATTTT.

The chain carries TRBV28 and TRBJ1-2; 7 bases are a match to TRBD1. J lost 7 bases, V lost 5 bases, and 10 bases had no gene match. Germline CDR1 is MDHEN and CDR2 is SYDVKM. This CDR3 comprises 14 residues. The CDR3 here is CASSPQGVGSGYTF. CDR3 bases: TGTGCCAGCAGTCCGCAGGGGGTCGGTAGTGGCTACACCTTC.

V usage is TRBV6-5 and J usage is TRBJ1-5, with D possibly TRBD1 on 6 matching bases. There are 14 residues in the CDR3. Trimming removed 6 bases from V and 2 bases from J, with 11 bases in between. The germline gives CDR1 MNHEY, CDR2 SVGAGI. CDR3 nucleotides: TGTGCCAGCAGCCAAGGGGGGGGCAATCAGCCCCAGCATTTT. Translation: CASSQGGGNQPQHF.

This clone came up a few times. The gene calls are TRBV30 and TRBJ1-1; D ambiguous. Trimming left V 7 bases short and J 4 bases short, with 13 bases between. This CDR3 has 12 amino acids. Per the germline V gene, CDR1 is GTSNPN and CDR2 is SVGIG (reference sequence). The CDR3 region is CASSEGGTEAFF. In DNA, the CDR3 is TGTGCCTCGTCAGAGGGTGGCACTGAAGCTTTCTTT.

The chain combines TRBV19 with TRBJ1-2; D gene uncertain. CDR3 length equals 13 residues. Between the trimmed V and J ends, which lost 6 bases and 5 bases, there was a span of 13 bases. Germline V gene data show CDR1 as LNHDA and CDR2 as SQIVND (reference sequence). In nucleotides, the CDR3 is TGTGCCAGTAGCTATGCGGTTCTATATGGCTACACCTTC. Translation gives CASSYAVLYGYTF.

The chain has TRBV7-2 and TRBJ2-5, with a weak D call TRBD2 (6 bases). Trimming pared 4 bases from V and 5 bases from J, leaving 14 bases between. The CDR3 length is 14 residues. Germline CDR1 reads SGHTA; CDR2 reads FQGNSA. Here the CDR3 reads CASSSLGGVETQYF. The CDR3 nucleotides read TGTGCCAGCAGCTCCCTGGGGGGAGTCGAGACCCAGTACTTC. Filled out from reference TRBV7-2 and TRBJ2-5, the complete variable domain reads GAGVSQSPSNKVTEKGKDVELRCDPISGHTALYWYRQSLGQGLEFLIYFQGNSAPDKSGLPSDRFSAERTGGSVSTLTIQRTQQEDSAVYLCASSSLGGVETQYFGPGTRLLVL.

The rearrangement links TRBV7-2 to TRBJ1-1; 8 bases align to TRBD1. V lost 5 bases to trimming and J lost 3 bases; unmatched junction nucleotides: 8. Germline V gives CDR1 SGHTA, CDR2 FQGNSA. The CDR3 contains 15 residues. CDR3 region: CASSPPGTGDTEAFF. In DNA, the CDR3 is TGTGCCAGCAGCCCACCCGGGACAGGCGACACTGAAGCTTTCTTT.

The J gene is TRBJ2-2, the V gene TRBV7-2, with 9 bases that match TRBD2. V was clipped by 5 bases and J by 2 bases; unmatched bases: 3. In germline, CDR1 is SGHTA, CDR2 FQGNSA. This CDR3 contains 15 residues. Written as DNA, the CDR3 is TGTGCCAGCAGCCGTAGCGGGAGTAACACCGGGGAGCTGTTTTTT. It codes for CASSRSGSNTGELFF.

J is TRBJ2-2 and V is TRBV28, with 9 bases aligning to TRBD2. Germline CDR1 is MDHEN and CDR2 is SYDVKM. The CDR3 spans 16 residues. The V segment lost 3 bases and the J segment 6 bases; nucleotides outside the gene matches: 8. The DNA for the CDR3 is TGTGCCAGCAGTTTGTGGGCTAGCGGGAAACCCGGGGAGCTGTTTTTT. Its protein product is CASSLWASGKPGELFF.

V and J are TRBV9 and TRBJ2-5; 14 bases match TRBD2. Germline V gives CDR1 SGDLS, CDR2 YYNGEE. The junction had 5 bases not matched to a gene; V was cut back by 6 bases and J by 4 bases. The CDR3 has 15 residues. The CDR3 bases are TGTGCCAGCACCCCGGGACTAGCGGGAGTAGAGACCCAGTACTTC. It is translated as CASTPGLAGVETQYF.

The chain uses TRBV4-1 and TRBJ2-2; 9 nucleotides match TRBD2. Germline V gene sequence: CDR1 MGHRA, CDR2 YSYEKL. Unmatched junction bases numbered 8, after V lost 1 base and J lost 2 bases. The CDR3 is made up of 18 amino acids. The CDR3 nucleotides are TGCGCCAGCAGCCAAGTCTCCGGACTAGCGAGTAACACCGGGGAGCTGTTTTTT. This gives the protein CASSQVSGLASNTGELFF.

V gene TRBV2 combines with J gene TRBJ2-3; 10 bases agree with TRBD2. V shed 4 bases, J shed 4 bases, and the junction held 2 bases outside the gene matches. The germline CDR1 and CDR2 sequences are SNHLY and FYNNEI. The CDR3 extends over 14 amino acids. CDR3 coding DNA: TGTGCCAGCAGTGGGCTAGCGGGAGCAGATACGCAGTATTTT. Its translation is CASSGLAGADTQYF.

The J gene is TRBJ2-1, the V gene TRBV5-1; 9 bases are shared with TRBD2. This CDR3 region has 16 residues. Germline CDR1 and CDR2: SGHRS and YFSETQ. Trimming at V came to 0 bases and at J to 4 bases, leaving 5 bases not matched to a gene. CDR3 nucleotide sequence: TGCGCCAGCAGCTTGGCCGGCGGGAGGGGTTACAATGAGCAGTTCTTC. Translated: CASSLAGGRGYNEQFF.

The rearrangement joins TRBV2 to TRBJ2-2, with a possible D match to TRBD1 (6 bases). Germline CDR1 reads SNHLY; CDR2 reads FYNNEI. The CDR3 spans 15 residues. V was clipped by 6 bases and J by 1 base, with 12 bases between them. The CDR3 is CASRAGAGNTGELFF. CDR3 DNA sequence: TGTGCCAGCAGGGCAGGGGCCGGGAACACCGGGGAGCTGTTTTTT.

V usage is TRBV15 and J usage is TRBJ2-1, with D tentatively TRBD1 (5 bases). The CDR3 consists of 15 residues. Per germline, CDR1 LNHNV and CDR2 YYDKDF (reference sequence). V was trimmed by 0 bases and J by 4 bases, leaving 10 bases between them. The CDR3 coding sequence is TGTGCCACCAGCAGAGATCAGGGCCAGTACAATGAGCAGTTCTTC. Translating it yields CATSRDQGQYNEQFF.